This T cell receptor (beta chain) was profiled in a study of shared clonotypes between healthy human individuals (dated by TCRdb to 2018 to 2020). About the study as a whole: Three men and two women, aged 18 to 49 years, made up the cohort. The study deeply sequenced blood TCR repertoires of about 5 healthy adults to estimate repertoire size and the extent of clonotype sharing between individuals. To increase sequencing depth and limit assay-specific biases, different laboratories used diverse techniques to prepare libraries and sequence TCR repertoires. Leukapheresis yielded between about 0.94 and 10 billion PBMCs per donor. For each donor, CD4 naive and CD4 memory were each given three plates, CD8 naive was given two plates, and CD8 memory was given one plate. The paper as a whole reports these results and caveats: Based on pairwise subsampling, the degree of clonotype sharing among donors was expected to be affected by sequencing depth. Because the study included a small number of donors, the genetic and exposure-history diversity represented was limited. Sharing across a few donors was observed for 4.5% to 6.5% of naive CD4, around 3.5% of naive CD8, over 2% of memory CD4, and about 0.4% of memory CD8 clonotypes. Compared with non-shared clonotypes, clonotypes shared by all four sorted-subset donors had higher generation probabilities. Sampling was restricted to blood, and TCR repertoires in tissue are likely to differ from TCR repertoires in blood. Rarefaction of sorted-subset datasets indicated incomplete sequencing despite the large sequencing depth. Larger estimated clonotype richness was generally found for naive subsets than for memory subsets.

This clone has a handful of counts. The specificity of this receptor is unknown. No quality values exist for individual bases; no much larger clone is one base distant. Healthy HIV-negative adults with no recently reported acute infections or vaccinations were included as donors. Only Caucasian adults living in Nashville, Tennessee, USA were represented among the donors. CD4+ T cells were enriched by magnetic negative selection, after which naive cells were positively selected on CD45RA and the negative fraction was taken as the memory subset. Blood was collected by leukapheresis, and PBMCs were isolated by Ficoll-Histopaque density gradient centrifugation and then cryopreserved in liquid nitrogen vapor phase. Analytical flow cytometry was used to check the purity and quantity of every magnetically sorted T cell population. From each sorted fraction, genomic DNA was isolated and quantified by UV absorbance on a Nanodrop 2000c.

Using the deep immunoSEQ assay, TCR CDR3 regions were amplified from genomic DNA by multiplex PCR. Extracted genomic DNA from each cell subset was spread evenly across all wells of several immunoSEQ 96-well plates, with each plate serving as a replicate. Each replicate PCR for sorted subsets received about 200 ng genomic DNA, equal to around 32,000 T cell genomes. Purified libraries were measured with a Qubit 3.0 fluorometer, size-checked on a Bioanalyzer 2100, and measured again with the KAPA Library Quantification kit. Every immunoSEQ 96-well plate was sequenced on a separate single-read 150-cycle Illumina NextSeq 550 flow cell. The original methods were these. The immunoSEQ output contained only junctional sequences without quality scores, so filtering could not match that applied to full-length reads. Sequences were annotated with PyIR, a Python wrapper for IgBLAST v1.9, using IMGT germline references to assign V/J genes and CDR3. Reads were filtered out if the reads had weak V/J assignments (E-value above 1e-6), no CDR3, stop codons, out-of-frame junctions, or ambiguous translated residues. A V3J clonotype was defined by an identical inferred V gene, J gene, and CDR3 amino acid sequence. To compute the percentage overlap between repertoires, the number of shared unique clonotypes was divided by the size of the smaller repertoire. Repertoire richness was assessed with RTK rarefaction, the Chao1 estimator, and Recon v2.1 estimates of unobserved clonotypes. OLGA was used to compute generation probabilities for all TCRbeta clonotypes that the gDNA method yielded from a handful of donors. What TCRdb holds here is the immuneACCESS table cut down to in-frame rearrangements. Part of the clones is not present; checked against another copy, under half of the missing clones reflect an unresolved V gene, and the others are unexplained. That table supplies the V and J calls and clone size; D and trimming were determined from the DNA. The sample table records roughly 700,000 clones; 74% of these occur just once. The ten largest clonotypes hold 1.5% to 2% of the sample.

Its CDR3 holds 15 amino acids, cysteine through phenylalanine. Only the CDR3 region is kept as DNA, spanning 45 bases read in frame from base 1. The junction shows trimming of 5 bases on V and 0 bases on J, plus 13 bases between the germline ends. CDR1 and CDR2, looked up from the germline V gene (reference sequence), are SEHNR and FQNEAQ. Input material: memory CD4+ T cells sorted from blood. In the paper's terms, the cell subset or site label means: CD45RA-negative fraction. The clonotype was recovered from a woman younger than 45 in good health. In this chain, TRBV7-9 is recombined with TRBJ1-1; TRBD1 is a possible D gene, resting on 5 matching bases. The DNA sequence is TGTGCCAGCAGCCTAGGCGACAGTTTGAACACTGAAGCTTTCTTT. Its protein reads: CASSLGDSLNTEAFF.